This is a list of T cell receptor beta chains from one sample in a study of T cell responses to AZD1222 COVID-19 vaccine. Sequencing used immunoSEQ multiplex PCR; TCRdb keeps in-frame clones, though not all of them. The sample records 140,000 to 150,000 clones, more than 85% being singletons. Sequencing was performed on peripheral blood, taken on day 0 of AZD1222 vaccination. All receptors derive from an adult in good health. The CDR3 runs from the conserved cysteine through the conserved F or W. A D gene is named only where the DNA matches it firmly. For some rows the clone size is stated as once, few or many, or as a class when expanded; others skip it.

V gene	D gene	clone size	J gene	CDR3 DNA	CDR3 protein
TRBV15	TRBD1	.	TRBJ1-2	TGTGCCACCAGCAGAGAGCGTTGGCAGGGGGCGCGGTATGGCTACACCTTC	CATSRERWQGARYGYTF
TRBV19	.	.	TRBJ1-2	TGTGCCAGTAGTATGGGTCCAGAGCGTGGCTACACCTTC	CASSMGPERGYTF
TRBV12-3/TRBV12-4	.	few	TRBJ1-5	TGTGCCAGCAGCCTAGGGGGTACACCCCAGCATTTT	CASSLGGTPQHF
TRBV29-1	.	.	TRBJ2-1	TGCAGCGTTGAAGGGGGGCTAGCGACACTCTACAATGAGCAGTTCTTC	CSVEGGLATLYNEQFF
TRBV21-1	.	.	TRBJ1-3	TGTGCCAGCAGAACAGGACAAGGCCTCTCTGGAAACACCATATATTTT	CASRTGQGLSGNTIYF
TRBV7-2	.	.	TRBJ2-5	TGTGCCAGCAGCCTCCGTCAGGCGGGAGAGACCCAGTACTTC	CASSLRQAGETQYF
TRBV12-3/TRBV12-4	.	.	TRBJ2-1	TGTGCCAGCAGTTTATTTGGGGTCGAGCAGTTCTTC	CASSLFGVEQFF
TRBV20-1	.	.	TRBJ1-6	TGCAGTGCTAGTAAGGTTTCCCCCCTCCACTTT	CSASKVSPLHF
TRBV7-9	TRBD2	.	TRBJ2-3	TGTGCCAGCAGCTTTGTTCAGCGGGAGGGCACAGATACGCAGTATTTT	CASSFVQREGTDTQYF
TRBV19	.	.	TRBJ1-5	TGTGCCAGTAGTGCCCCGGGAACCAGCAATCAGCCCCAGCATTTT	CASSAPGTSNQPQHF
TRBV28	.	.	TRBJ2-7	TGTGCCAGCAGTTTTGACGGAACCTACGAGCAGTACTTC	CASSFDGTYEQYF
TRBV5-6	.	.	TRBJ2-2	TGTGCCAGCTTCTCAGGGACCGGGGAGCTGTTTTTT	CASFSGTGELFF
TRBV6-5	.	.	TRBJ2-1	TGTGCCAGCAGTCAGGGGCCCTACAATGAGCAGTTCTTC	CASSQGPYNEQFF
TRBV5-1	.	.	TRBJ2-1	TGCGCCAGCCTTTCCGGGCCGGGGGCTAATGAGCAGTTCTTC	CASLSGPGANEQFF
TRBV28	TRBD1	.	TRBJ1-4	TGTGCCAGCAGTGGCGGGACAGGGTCGTGGGAAAAACTGTTTTTT	CASSGGTGSWEKLFF
TRBV24-1	.	once	TRBJ2-1	TGTGCCACCAGTGACCCCGGCCCCTACAATGAGCAGTTCTTC	CATSDPGPYNEQFF
TRBV6-5	.	once	TRBJ2-1	TGTGCCAGCAGCCGCAGGGGGGAGCCCAATGAGCAGTTCTTC	CASSRRGEPNEQFF
TRBV12-3/TRBV12-4	.	.	TRBJ2-7	TGTGCCAGCAGTCCTGGTACGGTTGGCGAGCAGTACTTC	CASSPGTVGEQYF
TRBV15	.	.	TRBJ1-4	TGTGCCACCAGCAGACCCGGGGCAGCCGGCGCGACTAATGAAAAACTGTTTTTT	CATSRPGAAGATNEKLFF
TRBV29-1	TRBD1	.	TRBJ1-2	TGCAGCGCCCGAGGGGACAGCTATGGCTACACCTTC	CSARGDSYGYTF
TRBV27	.	.	TRBJ1-5	TGTGCCAGCAGTCAAGGCGGGCCCCAGCATTTT	CASSQGGPQHF
TRBV7-8	TRBD1	.	TRBJ2-1	TGTGCCAGCAGCGTAGAGGACAGGGGTTCCTACAATGAGCAGTTCTTC	CASSVEDRGSYNEQFF
TRBV24-1	.	.	TRBJ1-2	TGTGCCACCAGTGACCCACAGGGACGTGGCTACACCTTC	CATSDPQGRGYTF
TRBV5-1	TRBD2	.	TRBJ2-7	TGCGCCAGCAGCCGGACTAGCGGGAGTACATACGAGCAGTACTTC	CASSRTSGSTYEQYF
TRBV11-2	.	.	TRBJ1-2	TGTGCCAGCAGCTTACTGGCCACTCCGGCTGGCTACACCTTC	CASSLLATPAGYTF
TRBV7-9	TRBD2	.	TRBJ2-2	TGTGCCAGCAGCTCGCTGACTGGGGAGACTAGCGGGAACACCGGGGAGCTGTTTTTT	CASSSLTGETSGNTGELFF
TRBV24-1	.	once	TRBJ2-5	TGTGCCACCAGTGATTATGAGGGGACCCAGTACTTC	CATSDYEGTQYF
TRBV4-1	.	.	TRBJ1-5	TGCGCCAGCAGCCAAGAAGGCTTTCGGCCCCAGCATTTT	CASSQEGFRPQHF
TRBV5-4	TRBD1	.	TRBJ1-2	TGTGCCAGCAGCGTCGACAGGGACCATGGCTACACCTTC	CASSVDRDHGYTF
TRBV6-5	TRBD2	.	TRBJ2-1	TGTGCCAGCAGGAGACTAGCGGGAGGGTATGAGCAGTTCTTC	CASRRLAGGYEQFF
TRBV19	.	.	TRBJ1-2	TGTGCCAGTAGCCCAGCCATGTATGGCTACACCTTC	CASSPAMYGYTF
TRBV9	.	once	TRBJ2-7	TGTGCCAGCAGCGGCCCGTGGGGCTACGAGCAGTACTTC	CASSGPWGYEQYF
TRBV7-2	.	.	TRBJ2-3	TGTGCCAGCAGCTTATCTAGGGTGAGCACAGATACGCAGTATTTT	CASSLSRVSTDTQYF
TRBV29-1	.	.	TRBJ2-3	TGCAGCGCTGGTGTTGGGGTGGGCACAGATACGCAGTATTTT	CSAGVGVGTDTQYF
TRBV6-5	TRBD1	.	TRBJ2-3	TGTGCCAGCAGTTGGACAGGAGCGAATACGCAGTATTTT	CASSWTGANTQYF
TRBV6-6	TRBD1	.	TRBJ1-1	TGTGCCAGCAGCTATCGGTTACAGGGGAGCCCTGAAGCTTTCTTT	CASSYRLQGSPEAFF
TRBV6-2/TRBV6-3	TRBD1	.	TRBJ2-3	TGTGCCAGCAGTGTGGGGACAGGGGCAGATACGCAGTATTTT	CASSVGTGADTQYF
TRBV19	TRBD1	.	TRBJ1-4	TGTGCCAGTAGCCTTCGGGACAGAAATGAAAAACTGTTTTTT	CASSLRDRNEKLFF
TRBV18	.	.	TRBJ2-2	TGTGCCAGCTCACCACTCGGGACTGGAAGCGGGGAGCTGTTTTTT	CASSPLGTGSGELFF
TRBV28	.	.	TRBJ2-7	TGTGCCAGCAGTTCACCAGGGCAGCAGTACTTC	CASSSPGQQYF
TRBV10-1	TRBD2	.	TRBJ2-1	TGCGCCAGCAGTGAGAGGGGACTAGCGGGAGCTGAGCAGTTCTTC	CASSERGLAGAEQFF
TRBV2	.	.	TRBJ1-1	TGTGCCAGCAGTGATACGGACCGGACTGAAGCTTTCTTT	CASSDTDRTEAFF
TRBV18	.	.	TRBJ1-6	TGTGCCAGCTCACCCAATCTTTCGGGACATTTGCGAGGATCACCCCTCCACTTT	CASSPNLSGHLRGSPLHF
TRBV7-3	TRBD2	.	TRBJ2-7	TGTGCCAGCAGCTTAACAGCGGGAGCCTACGAGCAGTACTTC	CASSLTAGAYEQYF
TRBV19	.	.	TRBJ1-5	TGTGCCAGTAGTCTTTCCGCTAATCAGCCCCAGCATTTT	CASSLSANQPQHF
TRBV28	TRBD2	.	TRBJ2-2	TGTGCCAGCAGCCGTAGCGGGAGTTCAGGGGAGCTGTTTTTT	CASSRSGSSGELFF
TRBV27	.	.	TRBJ1-4	TGTGCCAGCAGTTTATTCGGTGCAACTAATGAAAAACTGTTTTTT	CASSLFGATNEKLFF
TRBV6-5	TRBD2	once	TRBJ2-1	TGTGCCAGCATGGGGAGGGCCTACAATGAGCAGTTCTTC	CASMGRAYNEQFF
TRBV25-1	TRBD1	.	TRBJ1-1	TGTGCCAGCAGGAGGACAGGGGGCAGAGGCACTGAAGCTTTCTTT	CASRRTGGRGTEAFF
TRBV3-1/TRBV3-2	.	.	TRBJ2-3	TGTGCCAGCAGCCAACTGGCGGCCTCCACAGATACGCAGTATTTT	CASSQLAASTDTQYF
TRBV19	.	.	TRBJ2-2	TGTGCCAGTAAGGTCACGGGAACCGGGGAGCTGTTTTTT	CASKVTGTGELFF
TRBV5-1	.	.	TRBJ2-6	TGCGCCAGCAGCTTGGCCGGGGGGGACAGCGCCCTCTCTGGGGCCAACGTCCTGACTTTC	CASSLAGGDSALSGANVLTF
TRBV28	TRBD1	.	TRBJ1-2	TGTGCCAGCAACGTGGACAGGGGGCGCGTTGGCTACACCTTC	CASNVDRGRVGYTF
TRBV15	TRBD1	.	TRBJ1-1	TGTGCCACCAGCACCCTACAGGGGTTGAACACTGAAGCTTTCTTT	CATSTLQGLNTEAFF
TRBV6-5	.	.	TRBJ1-5	TGTGCCAGCAGCCTCGGGATACTCAATCAGCCCCAGCATTTT	CASSLGILNQPQHF